This is a list of T cell receptor beta chains from one sample in a study of T cell repertoires in cytomegalovirus infection. Each CDR3 protein gets one entry after TCRdb re-called the reads with MiXCR. This repertoire shows a few hundred thousand distinct CDR3 sequences, 15% to 20% found once; its top ten account for 12%. The sequenced sample consisted of PBMCs. The receptors shown here come from a human donor in good health (CMV status not recorded). Some clones in this sample may be carry-over from other donors' samples. The CDR3 runs from the conserved cysteine through the conserved F or W. Fields, in order: D gene, J gene, clone size, V gene, CDR3 protein, CDR3 DNA. D genes are given only for firm matches. Size is omitted from some rows. Given values are once, few, many or a class for expanded clones.

D gene: TRBD1; J gene: TRBJ2-5; clone size: once; V gene: TRBV27; CDR3 protein: CASSLAYGTGQETQYF; CDR3 DNA: TGTGCCAGCAGTTTGGCTTACGGGACAGGTCAAGAGACCCAGTACTTC
D gene: TRBD1; J gene: TRBJ1-1; clone size: .; V gene: TRBV6-6; CDR3 protein: CASSGDRATEAFF; CDR3 DNA: TGTGCCAGCAGTGGGGACAGGGCTACTGAAGCTTTCTTT
D gene: .; J gene: TRBJ2-7; clone size: .; V gene: TRBV2; CDR3 protein: CASGRDSYEQYF; CDR3 DNA: TGTGCCAGCGGCAGGGATTCCTACGAGCAGTACTTC
D gene: .; J gene: TRBJ2-2; clone size: .; V gene: TRBV12-3/TRBV12-4; CDR3 protein: CASRRGGGTGELFF; CDR3 DNA: TGTGCCAGCAGGCGAGGGGGTGGCACCGGGGAGCTGTTTTTT
D gene: .; J gene: TRBJ1-5; clone size: .; V gene: TRBV6-6; CDR3 protein: CASSYSIPGLIGQPQHF; CDR3 DNA: TGTGCCAGCAGTTACTCGATCCCAGGGCTTATCGGTCAGCCCCAGCATTTT
D gene: .; J gene: TRBJ1-3; clone size: many; V gene: TRBV7-6; CDR3 protein: CASSLNLENTIYF; CDR3 DNA: TGTGCCAGCAGCTTAAACCTGGAGAACACCATATATTTT
D gene: .; J gene: TRBJ2-1; clone size: many; V gene: TRBV7-8; CDR3 protein: CASTTLGSDGVSSYNEQFF; CDR3 DNA: TGTGCCAGCACCACTCTGGGATCGGACGGGGTTAGCTCCTACAATGAGCAGTTCTTC
D gene: .; J gene: TRBJ1-4; clone size: few; V gene: TRBV12-3/TRBV12-4; CDR3 protein: CASSLAGRRVEKLFF; CDR3 DNA: TGTGCCAGCAGTTTAGCAGGCAGGCGGGTCGAAAAACTGTTTTTT
D gene: .; J gene: TRBJ1-3; clone size: .; V gene: TRBV20-1; CDR3 protein: CSATTTPGSPLSGNTIYF; CDR3 DNA: TGCAGTGCTACGACAACCCCCGGGAGCCCTCTCTCTGGAAACACCATATATTTT
D gene: .; J gene: TRBJ2-5; clone size: many; V gene: TRBV7-9; CDR3 protein: CASSLVVRGETQYF; CDR3 DNA: TGTGCCAGCAGCTTAGTGGTTCGGGGAGAGACCCAGTACTTC
D gene: .; J gene: TRBJ1-1; clone size: many; V gene: TRBV12-3/TRBV12-4; CDR3 protein: CASSPQQWGDAFF; CDR3 DNA: TGTGCCAGCAGTCCCCAGCAGTGGGGGGACGCTTTCTTT
D gene: TRBD1; J gene: TRBJ2-3; clone size: many; V gene: TRBV6-2/TRBV6-3; CDR3 protein: CASSYSGTGNTDTQYF; CDR3 DNA: TGTGCCAGCAGTTATTCCGGGACAGGGAACACAGATACGCAGTATTTT
D gene: .; J gene: TRBJ1-1; clone size: few; V gene: TRBV11-3; CDR3 protein: CASSISGEAFF; CDR3 DNA: TGTGCCAGCAGCATATCCGGTGAAGCTTTCTTT
D gene: TRBD1; J gene: TRBJ2-7; clone size: .; V gene: TRBV20-1; CDR3 protein: CSARDDPGTGLPEQYF; CDR3 DNA: TGCAGTGCTAGAGATGATCCCGGGACAGGCCTTCCGGAGCAGTACTTC
D gene: .; J gene: TRBJ2-5; clone size: few; V gene: TRBV20-1; CDR3 protein: CSAARDTAETQYF; CDR3 DNA: TGCAGTGCGGCCCGGGACACAGCGGAGACCCAGTACTTC
D gene: .; J gene: TRBJ2-7; clone size: few; V gene: TRBV28; CDR3 protein: CASSPDDVYEQYF; CDR3 DNA: TGTGCCAGCAGCCCTGACGACGTCTACGAGCAGTACTTC
D gene: .; J gene: TRBJ1-2; clone size: .; V gene: TRBV4-1; CDR3 protein: CASSQQGLGGYTF; CDR3 DNA: TGCGCCAGCAGCCAGCAGGGGTTGGGGGGCTACACCTTC
D gene: .; J gene: TRBJ2-3; clone size: many; V gene: TRBV7-9; CDR3 protein: CASSPGGGRLDTQYF; CDR3 DNA: TGTGCCAGCAGCCCCGGGGGAGGTCGATTGGATACGCAGTATTTT
D gene: .; J gene: TRBJ2-7; clone size: .; V gene: TRBV12-3/TRBV12-4; CDR3 protein: CASSLRSQGRGYEQYF; CDR3 DNA: TGTGCCAGCAGTTTAAGGTCCCAGGGTCGTGGTTACGAGCAGTACTTC
D gene: .; J gene: TRBJ2-1; clone size: .; V gene: TRBV15; CDR3 protein: CATSRVSQPHNEQFF; CDR3 DNA: TGTGCCACCAGCAGAGTGAGTCAACCCCACAATGAGCAGTTCTTC
D gene: .; J gene: TRBJ2-2; clone size: few; V gene: TRBV29-1; CDR3 protein: CSVHEGTGELFF; CDR3 DNA: TGCAGCGTGCACGAGGGCACCGGGGAGCTGTTTTTT
D gene: .; J gene: TRBJ2-7; clone size: many; V gene: TRBV7-2; CDR3 protein: CASSLTTNYEQYF; CDR3 DNA: TGTGCCAGCAGCTTAACAACCAACTACGAGCAGTACTTC